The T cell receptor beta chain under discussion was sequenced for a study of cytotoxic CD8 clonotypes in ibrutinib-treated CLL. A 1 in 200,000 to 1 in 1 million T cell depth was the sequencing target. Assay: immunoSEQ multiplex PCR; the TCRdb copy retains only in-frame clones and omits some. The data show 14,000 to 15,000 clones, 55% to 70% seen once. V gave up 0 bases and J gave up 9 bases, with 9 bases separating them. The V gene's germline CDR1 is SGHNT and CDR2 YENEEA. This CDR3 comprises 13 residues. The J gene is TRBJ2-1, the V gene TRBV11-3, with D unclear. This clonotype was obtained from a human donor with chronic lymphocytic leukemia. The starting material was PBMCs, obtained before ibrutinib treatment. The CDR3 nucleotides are TGTGCCAGCAGCTTAGATGGAGCTATTGAGCAGTTCTTC. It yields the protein CASSLDGAIEQFF. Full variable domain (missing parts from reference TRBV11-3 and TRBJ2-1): EAGVVQSPRYKIIEKKQPVAFWCNPISGHNTLYWYLQNLGQGPELLIRYENEEAVDDSQLPKDRFSAERLKGVDSTLKIQPAELGDSAVYLCASSLDGAIEQFFGPGTRLTVL.